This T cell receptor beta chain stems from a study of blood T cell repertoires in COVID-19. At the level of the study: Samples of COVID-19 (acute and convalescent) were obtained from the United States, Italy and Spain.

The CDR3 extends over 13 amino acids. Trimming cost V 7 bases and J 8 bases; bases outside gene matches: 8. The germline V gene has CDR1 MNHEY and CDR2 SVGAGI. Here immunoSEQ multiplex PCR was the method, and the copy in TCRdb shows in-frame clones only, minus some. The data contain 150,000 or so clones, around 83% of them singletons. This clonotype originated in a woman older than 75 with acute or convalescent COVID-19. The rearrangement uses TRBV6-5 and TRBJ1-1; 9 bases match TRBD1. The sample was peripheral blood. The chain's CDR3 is CASIEQGAWEAFF. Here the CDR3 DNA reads TGTGCCAGCATCGAACAGGGGGCCTGGGAAGCTTTCTTT.